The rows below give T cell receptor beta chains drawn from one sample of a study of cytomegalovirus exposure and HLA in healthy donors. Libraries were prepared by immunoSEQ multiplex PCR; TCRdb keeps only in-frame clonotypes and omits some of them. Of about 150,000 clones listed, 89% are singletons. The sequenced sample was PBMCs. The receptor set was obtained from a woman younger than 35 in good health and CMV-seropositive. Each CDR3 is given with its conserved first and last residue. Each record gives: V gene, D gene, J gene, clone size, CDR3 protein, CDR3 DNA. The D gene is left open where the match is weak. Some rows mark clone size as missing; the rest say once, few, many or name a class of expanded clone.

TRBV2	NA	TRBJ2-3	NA	CASSDTSGGTMTDTQYF	TGTGCCAGCAGTGATACGTCCGGGGGTACTATGACAGATACGCAGTATTTT
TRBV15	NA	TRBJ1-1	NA	CATSRWGDNTEAFF	TGTGCCACCAGCAGATGGGGAGACAACACTGAAGCTTTCTTT
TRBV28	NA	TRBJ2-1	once	CASSFGGNTADNEQFF	TGTGCCAGCAGTTTTGGGGGGAACACAGCGGACAATGAGCAGTTCTTC
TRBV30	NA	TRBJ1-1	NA	CAWSVRRSGTEAFF	TGTGCCTGGAGTGTACGCCGGAGTGGTACTGAAGCTTTCTTT
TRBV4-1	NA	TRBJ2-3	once	CASSQEAATTGPMGTQYF	TGCGCCAGCAGCCAAGAAGCAGCTACTACGGGTCCCATGGGTACGCAGTATTTT
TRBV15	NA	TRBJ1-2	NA	CATSRDFLSANYGYTF	TGTGCCACCAGCAGAGATTTCCTGTCAGCTAACTATGGCTACACCTTC
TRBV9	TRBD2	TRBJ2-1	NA	CASNLGGSSYNEQFF	TGTGCCAGCAACCTCGGGGGGAGCTCCTACAATGAGCAGTTCTTC
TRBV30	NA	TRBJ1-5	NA	CAWSANRDQPQHF	TGTGCCTGGAGTGCAAACAGGGATCAGCCCCAGCATTTT
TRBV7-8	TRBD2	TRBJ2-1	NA	CASSHGLAGGNEQFF	TGTGCCAGCAGCCACGGACTAGCGGGGGGAAATGAGCAGTTCTTC
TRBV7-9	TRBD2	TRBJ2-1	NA	CASSLRTSGGAVYNEQFF	TGTGCCAGCAGCCTCAGGACTAGCGGGGGGGCAGTCTACAATGAGCAGTTCTTC
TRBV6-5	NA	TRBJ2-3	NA	CASRRQSLSTDTQYF	TGTGCCAGCCGCCGACAGAGCCTGAGCACAGATACGCAGTATTTT
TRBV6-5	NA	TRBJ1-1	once	CASVRYGSTEAFF	TGTGCCAGCGTGAGGTACGGGAGTACTGAAGCTTTCTTT
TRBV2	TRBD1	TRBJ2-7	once	CASKDRGTSYEQYF	TGTGCCAGCAAGGACAGGGGGACCTCCTACGAGCAGTACTTC
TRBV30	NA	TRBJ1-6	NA	CAWSSGQGGNSPLHF	TGTGCCTGGAGTTCGGGGCAGGGAGGTAATTCACCCCTCCACTTT
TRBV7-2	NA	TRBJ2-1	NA	CASSLAGVGFF	TGTGCCAGCAGCTTAGCCGGGGTCGGGTTCTTC
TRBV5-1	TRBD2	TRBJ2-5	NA	CASTQYSGGYQETQYF	TGCGCCAGCACACAATATAGCGGGGGTTACCAAGAGACCCAGTACTTC
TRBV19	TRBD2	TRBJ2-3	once	CASSKTSGGGTDTQYF	TGTGCCAGTAGTAAGACTAGCGGGGGGGGCACAGATACGCAGTATTTT